The rows below give T cell receptor beta chains drawn from one sample of a study of blood T cell repertoires in COVID-19. Libraries were prepared by immunoSEQ multiplex PCR; TCRdb keeps only in-frame clonotypes and omits some of them. The repertoire holds roughly 350,000 clones, with around 87% as singletons. The specimen was peripheral blood. These receptors all stem from a woman aged 25 to 45 with COVID-19, enrolled during active disease. Each CDR3 is given with its conserved first and last residue. Each record gives: V gene, D gene, clone size, J gene, CDR3 DNA, CDR3 protein. A D gene is named only where the DNA matches it firmly. Clone size is given for some rows only: seen once, a few or many times, or a class if the clone is expanded.

V: TRBV2; D: .; size: .; J: TRBJ1-5; DNA: TGTGCCAGCAGTAATCCAGTCCTAGGGCCCCAGCATTTT; CDR3: CASSNPVLGPQHF
V: TRBV6-2/TRBV6-3; D: .; size: .; J: TRBJ1-5; DNA: TGTGCCAGCAGTTACTCGGGAAGGGGCGGCAATCAGCCCCAGCATTTT; CDR3: CASSYSGRGGNQPQHF
V: TRBV7-2; D: .; size: .; J: TRBJ2-2; DNA: TGTGCCAGCAGCGACAGACGGAACACCGGGGAGCTGTTTTTT; CDR3: CASSDRRNTGELFF
V: TRBV11-2; D: TRBD2; size: .; J: TRBJ2-3; DNA: TGTGCCAGCAGCTTAGAAGGACTAGCGGGAGGCTCCCACACAGATACGCAGTATTTT; CDR3: CASSLEGLAGGSHTDTQYF
V: TRBV4-3; D: .; size: .; J: TRBJ1-2; DNA: TGCGCCAGCAGCCAAGATCGTGGGGGGAGCTATGGCTACACCTTC; CDR3: CASSQDRGGSYGYTF
V: TRBV28; D: TRBD1; size: .; J: TRBJ2-2; DNA: TGTGCCAGCAGTCGGGACAGTAGCACCGGGGAGCTGTTTTTT; CDR3: CASSRDSSTGELFF
V: TRBV5-1; D: TRBD1; size: .; J: TRBJ2-6; DNA: TGCGCCAGCAGCGCCGGGACAGCTTCTTGGGGGGCCAACGTCCTGACTTTC; CDR3: CASSAGTASWGANVLTF
V: TRBV9; D: .; size: few; J: TRBJ1-6; DNA: TGTGCCAGCAGCGTAGGTTCGGAGACCACCTATAATTCACCCCTCCACTTT; CDR3: CASSVGSETTYNSPLHF
V: TRBV5-1; D: .; size: .; J: TRBJ2-5; DNA: TGCGCCAGCAGCTGGGCCTCCAGAGAGACCCAGTACTTC; CDR3: CASSWASRETQYF
V: TRBV3-1/TRBV3-2; D: TRBD2; size: once; J: TRBJ2-3; DNA: TGTGCCAGCAGCCAAGGAGCCCCCACTAGCGGAAGTGATACGCAGTATTTT; CDR3: CASSQGAPTSGSDTQYF
V: TRBV19; D: TRBD2; size: .; J: TRBJ2-3; DNA: TGTGCCAGCCGGACTAGCGGGACAGATACGCAGTATTTT; CDR3: CASRTSGTDTQYF
V: TRBV4-2; D: TRBD1; size: .; J: TRBJ2-3; DNA: TGTGCCAGCAGCCCCGGGACAGTAGGTTCCGATACGCAGTATTTT; CDR3: CASSPGTVGSDTQYF
V: TRBV5-4; D: .; size: .; J: TRBJ2-7; DNA: TGTGCCAGCAGCCGAGGTGCAGGGTACGAGCAGTACTTC; CDR3: CASSRGAGYEQYF
V: TRBV10-2; D: .; size: .; J: TRBJ2-7; DNA: TGCGCCAGCAGTAATTATCAACGTCTAAGGGGGGGGCCTAGGTACGAGCAGTACTTC; CDR3: CASSNYQRLRGGPRYEQYF
V: TRBV7-9; D: .; size: .; J: TRBJ2-3; DNA: TGTGCCAGCAGAAAGGGGTTCGGTTTTAGCACAGATACGCAGTATTTT; CDR3: CASRKGFGFSTDTQYF
V: TRBV6-2/TRBV6-3; D: .; size: .; J: TRBJ1-2; DNA: TGTGCCAGCAGTATCGAGACCGGGAGGCTTACCTTC; CDR3: CASSIETGRLTF
V: TRBV3-1/TRBV3-2; D: .; size: .; J: TRBJ2-5; DNA: TGTGCCAGCAGCCTCACAAGGGGCAGGGGAACGGAGACCCAGTACTTC; CDR3: CASSLTRGRGTETQYF
V: TRBV3-1/TRBV3-2; D: TRBD1; size: .; J: TRBJ2-5; DNA: TGTGCCAGCAGCCGGGGACAGACGAAAGAGACCCAGTACTTC; CDR3: CASSRGQTKETQYF
V: TRBV27; D: TRBD2; size: once; J: TRBJ2-1; DNA: TGTGCCAGCAGTTTAATACCAGCGGGAGGGCCGGAGCAGTTCTTC; CDR3: CASSLIPAGGPEQFF
V: TRBV28; D: TRBD1; size: .; J: TRBJ1-2; DNA: TGTGCCAGCAGCGCTACAGGGGGAAGTCACTATGGCTACACCTTC; CDR3: CASSATGGSHYGYTF
V: TRBV30; D: .; size: .; J: TRBJ1-1; DNA: TGTGCCTGGAGTCTCACAAAGAACACTGAAGCTTTCTTT; CDR3: CAWSLTKNTEAFF
V: TRBV9; D: .; size: .; J: TRBJ2-7; DNA: TGTGCCAGCAGCGTAGCGGACTCAAGCTCCTACGAGCAGTACTTC; CDR3: CASSVADSSSYEQYF